This T cell receptor (beta chain) originates from a study of T cell clones after liver transplantation. Study outcomes and limitations: Rather than being deleted, graft donor-reactive T cells may have moved into the graft.

Trimming took 0 bases from V and 8 from J, leaving 6 bases between them. Germline V gene lookup returns CDR1 SGHRS and CDR2 YFSETQ. The CDR3 loop spans 12 amino acids. With regard to this clone: Its antigen is still unknown.

Profiled with immunoSEQ multiplex PCR; TCRdb holds only in-frame clones, not every one. In the table there are roughly 100,000 clones, 82% of which are singletons. The receptor's source is a human donor who received a liver transplant. The sequencing here drew on CD4+ T cells from blood, taken before liver transplant. The rearrangement links TRBV5-1 to TRBJ2-1; the D is unclear. Written as DNA, the CDR3 is TGCGCCAGCAGCTTGGCGGCCCATGAGCAGTTCTTC. It yields the protein CASSLAAHEQFF. Combining the CDR3 with reference TRBV5-1 and TRBJ2-1 gives the whole variable domain KAGVTQTPRYLIKTRGQQVTLSCSPISGHRSVSWYQQTPGQGLQFLFEYFSETQRNKGNFPGRFSGRQFSNSRSEMNVSTLELGDSALYLCASSLAAHEQFFGPGTRLTVL.